The sample holds one count of the clone carrying this T cell receptor (beta chain). The antigen is not known. Sequenced by immunoSEQ multiplex PCR; TCRdb stores in-frame clones only, minus some. The table includes roughly 120,000 clones, roughly 92% detected once. The data are from a study of graft-versus-host responses after intestinal transplantation. This TCR derives from a human donor who was the organ donor for an intestinal transplant. Sequencing was performed on unstimulated CD4+ T cells sorted from spleen or lymph node cells, taken before transplant.

The CDR3 protein is CASSLAQGVRGYTF. CDR3 coding DNA: TGTGCCAGCAGCTTAGCACAGGGGGTGAGGGGCTACACCTTC. The V and J genes are TRBV7-2 and TRBJ1-2; 8 nucleotides match TRBD1. Germline assignment: CDR1 SGHTA and CDR2 FQGNSA. The CDR3 length is 14 residues. V lost 0 bases and J lost 8; bases outside the gene matches: 5. The whole variable domain, filled in from reference TRBV7-2 and TRBJ1-2, reads GAGVSQSPSNKVTEKGKDVELRCDPISGHTALYWYRQSLGQGLEFLIYFQGNSAPDKSGLPSDRFSAERTGGSVSTLTIQRTQQEDSAVYLCASSLAQGVRGYTFGSGTRLTVV.